This TCR beta chain is from a study of T cell repertoires in cytomegalovirus infection. One entry per CDR3 protein, called by TCRdb with MiXCR from the reads. The table records around 310,000 distinct CDR3 sequences, about 29% of them present only once. On this clonotype: Its antigen remains unknown. One junction end disagrees with the germline gene, perhaps due to a read error.

The CDR3 has 13 amino acids. Germline CDR1 MNHNS, CDR2 SASEGT. This clonotype was sampled from a human donor in good health (CMV status not recorded). Some clones in this sample may be carry-over from other donors' samples. This material consisted of cultured PBMCs, taken from culture after CMV antigen stimulation. This chain joins TRBV6-1 and TRBJ2-7; D could derive from TRBD1 or TRBD2 (5 bases each). CDR3 sequence: CASTSGPYYQQYF. DNA of the CDR3: TGTGCCAGCACCTCGGGGCCGTACTACCAGCAGTACTTC.